This T cell receptor (beta chain) was sequenced during a study of beta chain features in type 1 diabetes. As for the study in general: Examination of sorted cells across all samples involved roughly 100 million cells.

General study findings and limits: Patients with Type 1 diabetes showed moderately but significantly shorter TCRB CDR3s in all four CD4+ subsets. The VDJ junctions of type 1 diabetes patients carried fewer insertions and more deletions.

CDR3 length: 17 residues. Germline V gives CDR1 MGHRA, CDR2 YSYEKL. V shed 4 bases, J shed 0 bases, and the junction held 11 bases outside the gene matches. This clone was seen more than once but under ten times. Its antigen is unknown. Sequencing targeted expressed TCRB transcripts, as all isolated RNA had been reverse transcribed. Here immunoSEQ multiplex PCR was the method, and the copy in TCRdb shows in-frame clones only, minus some. The data contain more than 250,000 clones, about 23% of them seen just once; the ten biggest clones take up about 0.011%. Averaging roughly 110 mL, one heparinised blood draw was given by each donor.

The sequence derives from a woman in her twenties or thirties with type 1 diabetes. The rearrangement joins TRBV4-1 to TRBJ1-1; TRBD1 agrees at 7 bases. Sequenced input: naive CD4+ T cells from blood. CDR3 in DNA: TGCGCCAGCAGCCGATTTCCCCAGGACAGGATGAACACTGAAGCTTTCTTT. As protein: CASSRFPQDRMNTEAFF.